A single sample is the source of the 2 T cell receptor beta chains below, sequenced in a study of post-analysis software for immune sequencing data (dated by TCRdb to between 2014 and 2017). These receptors have no identified antigens. Receptor amplification or capture employed PCR. The instrument given in TCRdb is Illumina HiSeq 2500. To reduce PCR and sequencing biases, unique molecular identifiers were built into the TCR beta cDNA libraries. Clones were called with MiXCR by TCRdb after fastp trimmed the public reads at Q25, and only in-frame beta chains were retained. For every CDR3 protein sequence, its rows merge into one entry that carries the most common genes and DNA. In this sample the table shows about 430,000 distinct CDR3 sequences, roughly 40% of which occur a single time. Of the sample, around 8% falls within the top ten clones. Results the study describes overall, beyond this receptor: Significantly higher frequencies in patients than in controls were found for five or six TRBV segments, including TRBV5-6, TRBV5-1 and TRBV20-1.

The sequenced material came from blood. The receptors derive from a girl aged 2 to 9 with multiple sclerosis.

The chain uses TRBV12-3 or TRBV12-4 and TRBJ2-1, with 8 bases fitting TRBD2. V gave up 7 bases and J gave up 10 bases; unmatched junction bases: 12. The CDR3 consists of 14 residues. The CDR3 DNA is TGTGCCAGCACAGTCGGCGGGAGGAAGGACGAGCAGTTCTTC. This gives the protein CASTVGGRKDEQFF.

This clonotype was detected a few times. The chain combines TRBV7-9 with TRBJ2-7; D is perhaps TRBD1 (6 bases). The CDR3 is made up of 14 amino acids. V gave up 0 bases and J gave up 4 bases, with 10 bases separating them. CDR1 is SEHNR and CDR2 is FQNEAQ in the germline V gene (reference sequence). Here the CDR3 DNA reads TGTGCCAGCAGCTTAGCTGGGACAAGATACGAGCAGTACTTC. It translates to CASSLAGTRYEQYF.